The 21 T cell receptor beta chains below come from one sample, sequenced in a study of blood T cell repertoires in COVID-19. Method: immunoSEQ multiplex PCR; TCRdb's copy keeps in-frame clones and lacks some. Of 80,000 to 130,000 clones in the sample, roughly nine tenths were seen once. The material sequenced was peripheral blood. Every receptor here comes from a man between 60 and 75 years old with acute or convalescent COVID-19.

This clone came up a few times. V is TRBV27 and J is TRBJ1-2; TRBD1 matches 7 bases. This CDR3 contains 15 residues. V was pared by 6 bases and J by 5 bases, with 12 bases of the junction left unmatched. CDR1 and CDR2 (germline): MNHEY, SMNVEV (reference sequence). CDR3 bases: TGTGCCAGCAGATCTAGACAGGGTGCAGGGTATGGCTACACCTTC. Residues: CASRSRQGAGYGYTF.

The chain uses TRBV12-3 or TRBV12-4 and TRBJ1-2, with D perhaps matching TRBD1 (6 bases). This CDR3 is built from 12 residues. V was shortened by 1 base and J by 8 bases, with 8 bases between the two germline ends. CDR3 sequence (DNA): TGTGCCAGCAGTTTAGGGGGGCTCGGCTACACCTTC. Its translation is CASSLGGLGYTF.

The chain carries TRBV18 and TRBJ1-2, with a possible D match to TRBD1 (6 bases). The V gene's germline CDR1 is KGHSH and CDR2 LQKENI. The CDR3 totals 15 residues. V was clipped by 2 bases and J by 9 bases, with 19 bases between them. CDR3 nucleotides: TGTGCCAGCTCACCAATCAGCAGGGGAATGAGTAGCTACACCTTC. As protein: CASSPISRGMSSYTF. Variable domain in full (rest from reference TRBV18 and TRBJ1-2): NAGVMQNPRHLVRRRGQEARLRCSPMKGHSHVYWYRQLPEEGLKFMVYLQKENIIDESGMPKERFSAEFPKEGPSILRIQQVVRGDSAAYFCASSPISRGMSSYTFGSGTRLTVV.

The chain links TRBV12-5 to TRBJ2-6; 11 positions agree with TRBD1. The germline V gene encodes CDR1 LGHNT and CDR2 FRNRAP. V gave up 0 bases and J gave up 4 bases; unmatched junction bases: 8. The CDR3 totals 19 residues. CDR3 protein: CASGLVSGTGGSGANVLTF. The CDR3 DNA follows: TGTGCTAGTGGTTTGGTATCCGGGACAGGGGGGTCCGGGGCCAACGTCCTGACTTTC.

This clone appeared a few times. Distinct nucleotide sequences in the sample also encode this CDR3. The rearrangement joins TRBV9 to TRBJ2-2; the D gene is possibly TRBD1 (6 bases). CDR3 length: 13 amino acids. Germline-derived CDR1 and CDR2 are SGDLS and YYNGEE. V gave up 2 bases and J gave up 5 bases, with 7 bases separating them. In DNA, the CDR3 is TGTGCCAGCAGCGTCACAGGGACCGGGGAGCTGTTTTTT. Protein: CASSVTGTGELFF.

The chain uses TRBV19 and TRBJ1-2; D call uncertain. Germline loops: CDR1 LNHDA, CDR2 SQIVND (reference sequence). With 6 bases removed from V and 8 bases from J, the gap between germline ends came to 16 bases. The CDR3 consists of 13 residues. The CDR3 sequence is CASREVGGDGYTF. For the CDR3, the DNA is TGTGCCAGTAGGGAGGTGGGCGGCGACGGCTACACCTTC.

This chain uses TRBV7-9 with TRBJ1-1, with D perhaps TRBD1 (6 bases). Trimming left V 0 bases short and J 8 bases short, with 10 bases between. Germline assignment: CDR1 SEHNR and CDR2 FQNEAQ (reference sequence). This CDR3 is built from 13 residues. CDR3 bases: TGTGCCAGCAGCTTAGCACAGGGATGGGAAGCTTTCTTT. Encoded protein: CASSLAQGWEAFF.

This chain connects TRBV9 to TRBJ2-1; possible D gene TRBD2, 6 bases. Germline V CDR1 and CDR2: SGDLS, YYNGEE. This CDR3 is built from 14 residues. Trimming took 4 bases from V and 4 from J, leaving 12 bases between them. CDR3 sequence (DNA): TGTGCCAGCAGCCCCGTGGGGGGTTACAATGAGCAGTTCTTC. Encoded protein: CASSPVGGYNEQFF.

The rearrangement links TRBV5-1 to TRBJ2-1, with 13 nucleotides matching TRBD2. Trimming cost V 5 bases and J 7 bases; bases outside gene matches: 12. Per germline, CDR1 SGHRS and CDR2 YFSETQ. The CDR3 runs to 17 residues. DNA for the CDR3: TGCGCCAGCAGTCCTTACGGAACTAGCGGGAGGGGTAATGAGCAGTTCTTC. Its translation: CASSPYGTSGRGNEQFF.

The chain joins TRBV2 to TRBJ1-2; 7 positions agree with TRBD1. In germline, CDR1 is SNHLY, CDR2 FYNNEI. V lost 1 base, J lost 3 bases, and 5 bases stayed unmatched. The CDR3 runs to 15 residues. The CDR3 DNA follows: TGTGCCAGCAGTGAAGGTGTAGGGGGCCACTATGGCTACACCTTC. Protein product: CASSEGVGGHYGYTF.

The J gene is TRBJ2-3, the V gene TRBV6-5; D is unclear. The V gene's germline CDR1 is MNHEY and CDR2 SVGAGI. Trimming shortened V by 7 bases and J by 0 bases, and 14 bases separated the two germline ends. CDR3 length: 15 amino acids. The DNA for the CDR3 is TGTGCCAGCAAGGCTTCACCTAGTAGCACAGATACGCAGTATTTT. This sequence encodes CASKASPSSTDTQYF.

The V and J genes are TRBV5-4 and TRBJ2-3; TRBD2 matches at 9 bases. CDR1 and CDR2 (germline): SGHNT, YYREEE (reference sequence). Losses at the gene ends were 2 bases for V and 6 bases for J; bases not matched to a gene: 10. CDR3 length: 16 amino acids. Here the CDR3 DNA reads TGTGCCAGCAGCTTAGATAGCGGGAGAAAGGCGGATACGCAGTATTTT. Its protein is CASSLDSGRKADTQYF.

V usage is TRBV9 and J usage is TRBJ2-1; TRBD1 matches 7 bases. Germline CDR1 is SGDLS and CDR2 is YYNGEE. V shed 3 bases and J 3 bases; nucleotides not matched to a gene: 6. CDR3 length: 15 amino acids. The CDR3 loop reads CASSAQGDNYNEQFF. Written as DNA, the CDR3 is TGTGCCAGCAGCGCTCAGGGGGATAACTACAATGAGCAGTTCTTC.

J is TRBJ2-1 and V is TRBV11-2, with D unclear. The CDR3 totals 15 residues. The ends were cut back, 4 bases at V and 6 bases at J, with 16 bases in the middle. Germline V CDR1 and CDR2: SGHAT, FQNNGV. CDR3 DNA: TGTGCCAGCAGCTCAATACGTCTAGGCCCCAATGAGCAGTTCTTC. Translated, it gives CASSSIRLGPNEQFF.

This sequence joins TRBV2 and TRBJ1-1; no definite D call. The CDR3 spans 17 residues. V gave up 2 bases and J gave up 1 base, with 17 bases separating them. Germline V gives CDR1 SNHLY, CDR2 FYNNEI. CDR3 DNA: TGTGCCAGCAGTGAATCCCCTCCCTTGACTGCGAACACTGAAGCTTTCTTT. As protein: CASSESPPLTANTEAFF.

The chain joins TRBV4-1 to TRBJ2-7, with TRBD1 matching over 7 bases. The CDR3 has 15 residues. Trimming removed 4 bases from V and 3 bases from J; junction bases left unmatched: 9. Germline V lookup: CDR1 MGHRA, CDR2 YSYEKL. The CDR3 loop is CASSLIRDSNYEQYF. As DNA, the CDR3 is TGCGCCAGCAGCCTTATAAGGGACAGCAACTACGAGCAGTACTTC.

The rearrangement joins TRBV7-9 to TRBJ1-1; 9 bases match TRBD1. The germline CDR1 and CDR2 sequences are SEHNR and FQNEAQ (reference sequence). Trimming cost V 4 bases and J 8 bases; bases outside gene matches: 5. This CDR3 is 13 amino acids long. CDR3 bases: TGTGCCAGCAGCTGGGGACAGGGCTACGAAGCTTTCTTT. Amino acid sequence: CASSWGQGYEAFF.

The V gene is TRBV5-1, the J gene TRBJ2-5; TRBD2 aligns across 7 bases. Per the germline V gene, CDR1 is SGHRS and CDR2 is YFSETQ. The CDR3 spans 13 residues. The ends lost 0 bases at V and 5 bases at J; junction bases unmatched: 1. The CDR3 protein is CASSLGGSETQYF. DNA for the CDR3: TGCGCCAGCAGCTTGGGCGGGAGTGAGACCCAGTACTTC.

The CDR3 sequence is CASSVERRRDRDYSNQPQHF. CDR3 DNA sequence: TGTGCCAGCAGCGTAGAGAGGAGGAGGGACAGGGACTATAGCAATCAGCCCCAGCATTTT. The chain carries TRBV9 and TRBJ1-5; TRBD1 agrees at 9 bases. Looked up from germline, CDR1 is SGDLS and CDR2 is YYNGEE. J was trimmed by 0 bases and V by 0 bases; bases with no gene match: 13. The length of the CDR3 is 20 residues. Full variable domain (rest looked up from reference TRBV9 and TRBJ1-5): DSGVTQTPKHLITATGQRVTLRCSPRSGDLSVYWYQQSLDQGLQFLIQYYNGEERAKGNILERFSAQQFPDLHSELNLSSLELGDSALYFCASSVERRRDRDYSNQPQHFGDGTRLSIL.

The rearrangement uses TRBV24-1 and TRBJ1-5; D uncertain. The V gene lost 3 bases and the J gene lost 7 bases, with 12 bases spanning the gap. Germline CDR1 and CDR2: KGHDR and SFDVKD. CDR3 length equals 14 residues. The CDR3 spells CATSDPSGEQPQHF. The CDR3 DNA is TGTGCCACCAGTGATCCAAGCGGGGAGCAGCCCCAGCATTTT.

CDR3 sequence: CASSRDRDFGYTF. The CDR3 DNA follows: TGTGCCAGCAGCCGGGACAGGGACTTTGGCTACACCTTC. The gene calls are TRBV14 and TRBJ1-2, with 9 bases matching TRBD1. This CDR3 is 13 amino acids long. The J segment lost 7 bases and the V segment lost 4 bases, leaving 4 bases of the junction unmatched. Germline-derived CDR1 and CDR2 are SGHDN and FVKESK.